One and the same sample provided the 3 T cell receptor beta chains below, sequenced in a study of cytomegalovirus exposure and HLA in healthy donors. Amplification used 60 Vbeta primers and 13 Jbeta primers. Data came from immunoSEQ multiplex PCR; TCRdb stores just in-frame clones and leaves some out. This sample has approximately 200,000 clones, with over 70% found just once. Material for sequencing was PBMCs. These receptors were taken from a woman in her late teens or twenties in good health and CMV-seropositive.

The rearrangement joins TRBV30 to TRBJ2-6; D is uncertain. V was pared by 3 bases and J by 4 bases, with 7 bases between. Germline lookup yields CDR1 GTSNPN and CDR2 SVGIG (reference sequence). The CDR3 is made up of 13 amino acids. CDR3 protein: CAWSTSGANVLTF. CDR3 DNA: TGTGCCTGGAGCACATCCGGGGCCAACGTCCTGACTTTC.

The genes are TRBV27 and TRBJ2-5; 8 bases are shared with TRBD2. Gene TRBJ2-7 matches the end of the DNA better, so the J call may be wrong. Germline values: CDR1 MNHEY, CDR2 SMNVEV (reference sequence). This CDR3 contains 16 residues. CDR3 loop: CASSSSRTSRPDEQYF. CDR3 nucleotides: TGTGCCAGCAGTTCCTCGAGGACTAGCCGTCCCGACGAGCAGTACTTC.

The chain is built from TRBV4-2 and TRBJ1-2; 7 bases are a match to TRBD1. The junction had 5 bases not matched to a gene; V was cut back by 6 bases and J by 1 base. This CDR3 region has 14 residues. CDR1 LGHNA and CDR2 YNFKEQ come from the germline V gene. CDR3 protein: CASRYGTDNYGYTF. CDR3 nucleotide sequence: TGTGCCAGCAGATACGGGACAGATAACTATGGCTACACCTTC.